This T cell receptor (beta chain) appears in the sequencing data of a study of T cells in Graves' hyperthyroidism and ophthalmopathy. TCR beta CDR3 sequences were amplified from RNA transcripts. TCR CDR3 regions were first amplified by RT-PCR with HTBI primers. TCRdb fed the multiplex PCR reads into MiXCR, producing one record per CDR3 protein. The profile shows under 400,000 distinct CDR3 sequences, about 15% of them singletons. Sequences were obtained from blood. This receptor was obtained from a woman aged 55-75 years with Graves' ophthalmopathy.

The CDR3 DNA reads TGTGCCAGCAGCTTAGGTTCCGGGAAAGTCCACGAGCAGTACTTC. Translation gives CASSLGSGKVHEQYF. This sequence joins TRBV7-9 and TRBJ2-7; D might be TRBD2 (5 bases). V was clipped by 1 base and J by 5 bases, with 15 bases between them. Germline CDR1 and CDR2: SEHNR and FQNEAQ (reference sequence). The CDR3 totals 15 residues.